What follows are 11 T cell receptor beta chains derived from one specimen sequenced in a study of low-dose radiotherapy and immunotherapy resistance in tumors. Alpha and beta chains were covered, as first-strand cDNA relied on TRAV- and TRBV-specific primers. TCR amplification ran 20 PCR cycles using constant-region and V-primer adapter primers. MiXCR was run by TCRdb on the reads, yielding one entry per CDR3 protein. The repertoire holds about 97,000 distinct CDR3 sequences, with less than 25% as singletons. Time point indicated: after trial treatment. Noted treatment: LDRT plus nivolumab, ipilimumab, low-dose cyclophosphamide and aspirin (RACIN trial). The specimen comprised PBMCs, sampled after low-dose radiotherapy plus immunotherapy. The receptors derive from a male donor with prostate cancer.

This clonotype came up many times. The chain carries TRBV5-1 and TRBJ2-1, with unresolved D. Trimming took off 0 bases at V and 5 bases at J, with 6 bases between the two ends. The CDR3 length is 13 residues. The germline V gene has CDR1 SGHRS and CDR2 YFSETQ. CDR3 loop: CASSLDLNNEQFF. CDR3 DNA: TGCGCCAGCAGCTTGGACCTAAACAATGAGCAGTTCTTC.

The V gene is TRBV5-1, the J gene TRBJ2-3; D is ambiguous. Trimming removed 3 bases from V and 2 bases from J, with 10 bases in between. Germline lookup yields CDR1 SGHRS and CDR2 YFSETQ. The CDR3 has 14 residues. The CDR3 nucleotides read TGCGCCAGCAGCTCTACCGGGTCCACAGATACGCAGTATTTT. Protein: CASSSTGSTDTQYF.

This clonotype was counted many times. V is TRBV29-1 and J is TRBJ2-1, with a possible D match to TRBD2 (5 bases). This CDR3 is built from 13 residues. In germline, CDR1 is SQVTM, CDR2 ANQGSEA. Trimming removed 7 bases from V and 7 bases from J, with 17 bases in between. CDR3 in amino acids: CSAETGVGNEQFF. The CDR3 nucleotides are TGCAGCGCAGAAACCGGGGTGGGGAATGAGCAGTTCTTC.

Concerning this clonotype itself: A far bigger clonotype differs at one base, so this is likely a read error. Here the CDR3 DNA reads TGTGCCAGCAGTGAGTCGGGCTTCGGGGCAGATCACACTGAAGCTTTCTTT. It is translated as CASSESGFGADHTEAFF. The chain combines TRBV6-1 with TRBJ1-1; D is possibly TRBD1 (5 bases). V was pared by 3 bases and J by 3 bases, with 20 bases between. The V gene's germline CDR1 is MNHNS and CDR2 SASEGT. The CDR3 loop spans 17 amino acids.

This clonotype has a count of ten or more. V and J are TRBV7-6 and TRBJ1-1; 7 bases match TRBD1. V dropped 4 bases and J dropped 8; count of bases not matched to a gene: 7. The CDR3 is made up of 13 amino acids. The germline CDR1 and CDR2 sequences are SGHVS and FNYEAQ. CDR3 DNA: TGTGCCAGCAGCTACGGCGGGGGACAGGAAGCTTTCTTT. This sequence encodes CASSYGGGQEAFF. Together with reference TRBV7-6 and TRBJ1-1, the CDR3 gives the full variable domain: GAGVSQSPRYKVTKRGQDVALRCDPISGHVSLYWYRQALGQGPEFLTYFNYEAQQDKSGLPNDRFSAERPEGSISTLTIQRTEQRDSAMYRCASSYGGGQEAFFGQGTRLTVV.

This clonotype was observed at least ten times. V usage is TRBV3-1 and J usage is TRBJ1-1; D unclear. Germline V gives CDR1 LGHDT, CDR2 YNNKEL (reference sequence). The CDR3 spans 15 residues. V lost 1 base to trimming and J lost 2 bases, with 11 bases between them. The CDR3 is CASSQVGVVNTEAFF. The CDR3 region has the DNA TGTGCCAGCAGCCAAGTTGGGGTAGTTAACACTGAAGCTTTCTTT.

This clonotype was seen many times. This chain connects TRBV30 to TRBJ2-1; D remains unclear. The CDR3 covers 11 residues. Looked up from germline, CDR1 is GTSNPN and CDR2 is SVGIG (reference sequence). V lost 1 base to trimming and J lost 10 bases, with 8 bases between them. The CDR3 sequence: CAWSELFEQFF. CDR3 sequence (DNA): TGTGCCTGGAGTGAACTATTCGAGCAGTTCTTC.

This clonotype was found a few times. The rearrangement links TRBV30 to TRBJ2-7; 8 bases are shared with TRBD1. V lost 7 bases and J lost 0; bases outside the gene matches: 5. The CDR3 extends over 13 amino acids. CDR1 and CDR2 from the germline V gene are GTSNPN and SVGIG (reference sequence). In DNA, the CDR3 is TGTGCCTCCCAGACAGGGGACTCCTACGAGCAGTACTTC. It specifies CASQTGDSYEQYF. The whole variable domain, filled in from reference TRBV30 and TRBJ2-7, reads SQTIHQWPATLVQPVGSPLSLECTVEGTSNPNLYWYRQAAGRGLQLLFYSVGIGQISSEVPQNLSASRPQDRQFILSSKKLLLSDSGFYLCASQTGDSYEQYFGPGTRLTVT.

This clonotype was detected many times. This chain joins TRBV7-2 and TRBJ2-3, with 14 bases fitting TRBD2. Trimming removed 0 bases from V and 8 bases from J; junction bases left unmatched: 7. The CDR3 spans 17 residues. Germline lookup yields CDR1 SGHTA and CDR2 FQGNSA. The CDR3 spells CASSLAGTSGGHSTQYF. The CDR3, as DNA: TGTGCCAGCAGCTTAGCGGGGACTAGCGGGGGACATTCTACGCAGTATTTT. The whole variable domain, filled in from reference TRBV7-2 and TRBJ2-3, reads GAGVSQSPSNKVTEKGKDVELRCDPISGHTALYWYRQSLGQGLEFLIYFQGNSAPDKSGLPSDRFSAERTGGSVSTLTIQRTQQEDSAVYLCASSLAGTSGGHSTQYFGPGTRLTVL.

The table lists this clonotype with many counts. The V and J genes are TRBV19 and TRBJ2-1; D may be TRBD2 (5 bases). CDR1 and CDR2 (germline): LNHDA, SQIVND (reference sequence). V was shortened by 3 bases and J by 0 bases, with 12 bases between the two germline ends. This CDR3 region has 16 residues. This CDR3 is CASSMWAGGSYNEQFF. DNA for the CDR3: TGTGCCAGTAGTATGTGGGCGGGCGGCTCCTACAATGAGCAGTTCTTC.

Notes on this clonotype: Just one base apart from a much larger clone, this may be a read error. The chain couples TRBV15 to TRBJ2-1; TRBD2 matches at 8 bases. The CDR3 runs to 18 residues. From germline, CDR1 is LNHNV and CDR2 YYDKDF (reference sequence). The CDR3 coding sequence is TGTGTCACCAGCAGAGTTCGAGCGGGGGTTACCTCCTACAATGAGCAGTTCTTC. This translates into CVTSRVRAGVTSYNEQFF. The variable domain in full, completed from reference TRBV15 and TRBJ2-1, reads DAMVIQNPRYQVTQFGKPVTLSCSQTLNHNVMYWYQQKSSQAPKLLFHYYDKDFNNEADTPDNFQSRRPNTSFCFLDIRSPGLGDTAMYLCVTSRVRAGVTSYNEQFFGPGTRLTVL.